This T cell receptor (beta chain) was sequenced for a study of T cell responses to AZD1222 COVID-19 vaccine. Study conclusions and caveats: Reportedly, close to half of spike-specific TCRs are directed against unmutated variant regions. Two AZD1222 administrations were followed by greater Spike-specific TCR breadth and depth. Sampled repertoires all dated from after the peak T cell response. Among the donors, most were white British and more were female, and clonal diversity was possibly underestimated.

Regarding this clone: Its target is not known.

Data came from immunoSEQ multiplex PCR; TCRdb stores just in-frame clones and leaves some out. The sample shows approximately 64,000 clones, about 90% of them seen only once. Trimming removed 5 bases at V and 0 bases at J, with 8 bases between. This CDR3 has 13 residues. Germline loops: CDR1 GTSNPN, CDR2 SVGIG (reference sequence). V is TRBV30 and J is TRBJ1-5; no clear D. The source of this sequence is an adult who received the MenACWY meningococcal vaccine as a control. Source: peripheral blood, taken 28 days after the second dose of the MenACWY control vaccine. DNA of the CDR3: TGTGCCTGGTCCCTTAGTAGCAATCAGCCCCAGCATTTT. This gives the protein CAWSLSSNQPQHF. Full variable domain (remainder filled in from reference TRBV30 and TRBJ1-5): SQTIHQWPATLVQPVGSPLSLECTVEGTSNPNLYWYRQAAGRGLQLLFYSVGIGQISSEVPQNLSASRPQDRQFILSSKKLLLSDSGFYLCAWSLSSNQPQHFGDGTRLSIL.